The 29 T cell receptor beta chains below all came from one sample that was sequenced in a study of T cell responses to AZD1222 COVID-19 vaccine. The repertoire was sequenced with immunoSEQ multiplex PCR; TCRdb's copy has only in-frame clones and lacks some. The sample includes about 100,000 clones, 80% to 95% seen only once; the top ten take more than 1.5%. The material was peripheral blood, obtained on day 0 of AZD1222 vaccination. These TCRs come from an adult in good health.

The rearrangement links TRBV7-8 to TRBJ2-1; perhaps TRBD2 as D (5 bases). This CDR3 has 15 amino acids. V gave up 3 bases and J gave up 4 bases, with 13 bases separating them. Per germline, CDR1 SGHVS and CDR2 FQNEAQ. Here the CDR3 reads CASSLAGATYNEQFF. CDR3 bases: TGTGCCAGCAGCTTGGCGGGCGCGACTTACAATGAGCAGTTCTTC.

The rearrangement joins TRBV5-4 to TRBJ2-1; possible D gene TRBD1, 6 bases. CDR1 SGHNT and CDR2 YYREEE come from the germline V gene (reference sequence). Deletions cut 2 bases from V and 2 bases from J, with 14 bases between. The CDR3 extends over 16 amino acids. CDR3 nucleotide sequence: TGTGCCAGCAGCTTAGCAGGGGCCTCGGCCTACAATGAGCAGTTCTTC. This gives the protein CASSLAGASAYNEQFF.

The gene calls are TRBV20-1 and TRBJ1-1, with TRBD1 matching 8 bases. Germline V CDR1 and CDR2: DFQATT, SNEGSKA (reference sequence). V trimming: 6 bases; J trimming: 1 base; junction bases outside the gene matches: 10. The CDR3 is 15 amino acids. The CDR3 DNA is TGCAGTGCCAGTGGTAGTGGACAGGGGAACACTGAAGCTTTCTTT. This translates into CSASGSGQGNTEAFF.

Remarks on this clone: At one boundary the junction diverges from the germline segment, which might be a read error. The chain has TRBV28 and TRBJ1-5; D is unclear. Germline assignment: CDR1 MDHEN and CDR2 SYDVKM. The CDR3 spans 14 residues. Written as DNA, the CDR3 is TGTGCCAGCACACTTCGGGGTAGCCATCAGCCCCAGCATTTT. Protein: CASTLRGSHQPQHF. The complete variable domain, with remaining parts taken from reference TRBV28 and TRBJ1-5, reads DVKVTQSSRYLVKRTGEKVFLECVQDMDHENMFWYRQDPGLGLRLIYFSYDVKMKEKGDIPEGYSVSREKKERFSLILESASTNQTSMYLCASTLRGSHQPQHFGDGTRLSIL.

V gene TRBV7-9 combines with J gene TRBJ1-2, with D maybe TRBD1 (6 bases). The CDR3 covers 16 residues. Trimming pared 6 bases from V and 7 bases from J, leaving 24 bases between. CDR1 and CDR2 (germline): SEHNR, FQNEAQ (reference sequence). The CDR3 DNA reads TGTGCCAGCAGAACTACCGGGACACAGAAAGGTTTTGGCTACACCTTC. It is translated as CASRTTGTQKGFGYTF.

The J gene is TRBJ1-1, the V gene TRBV19, with unresolved D. The CDR3 is 14 amino acids. V lost 7 bases and J lost 0, with 12 bases in between. Germline CDR1 LNHDA, CDR2 SQIVND (reference sequence). Here the CDR3 reads CASTQPLMNTEAFF. The CDR3 DNA reads TGTGCCAGTACCCAGCCCCTCATGAACACTGAAGCTTTCTTT.

This clone was recorded only once. The chain joins TRBV14 to TRBJ2-5; D is tentatively TRBD1 or TRBD2 (6 bases each). Trimming left V 4 bases short and J 1 base short, with 13 bases between. There are 15 residues in the CDR3. CDR1 and CDR2 (germline): SGHDN, FVKESK. CDR3 sequence: CASSPQQGLQETQYF. The CDR3 bases are TGTGCCAGCAGCCCTCAACAGGGACTCCAAGAGACCCAGTACTTC.

The chain employs TRBV20-1 and TRBJ2-2, with 7 bases lining up with TRBD2. The CDR3 consists of 16 residues. V lost 3 bases and J lost 4; bases outside the gene matches: 11. Germline-derived CDR1 and CDR2 are DFQATT and SNEGSKA (reference sequence). The CDR3 region has the DNA TGCAGTGCTAGTCTGCGGCGGGAGTTACCCACCGGGGAGCTGTTTTTT. This encodes CSASLRRELPTGELFF.

This clone was seen a single time. The chain joins TRBV11-3 to TRBJ2-1, with TRBD1 identical over 7 bases. Germline CDR1 SGHNT, CDR2 YENEEA. This CDR3 spans 14 amino acids. Losses at the gene ends were 8 bases for V and 4 bases for J; bases not matched to a gene: 8. Written as DNA, the CDR3 is TGTGCCAGCGCATTAGGACAGGCTTACAATGAGCAGTTCTTC. Translating it yields CASALGQAYNEQFF.

The chain couples TRBV7-9 to TRBJ2-2; the D is unclear. V gave up 0 bases and J gave up 6 bases, with 8 bases separating them. CDR1 is SEHNR and CDR2 is FQNEAQ in the germline V gene (reference sequence). CDR3 size: 14 residues. CDR3 in DNA: TGTGCCAGCAGCTTAGCGCGTAGCTCCGGGGAGCTGTTTTTT. This codes for CASSLARSSGELFF.

The chain couples TRBV27 to TRBJ1-1, with D tentatively TRBD1 (6 bases). Germline V CDR1 and CDR2: MNHEY, SMNVEV (reference sequence). V lost 5 bases and J 6 bases, leaving 22 bases between the germline ends. The CDR3 consists of 16 residues. In DNA, the CDR3 is TGTGCCAGCAGTCAGCGGGACCCACCGAGGGGGGCTGAAGCTTTCTTT. This encodes CASSQRDPPRGAEAFF.

The chain links TRBV27 to TRBJ1-2; 9 bases are a match to TRBD1. Germline CDR1 MNHEY, CDR2 SMNVEV (reference sequence). The V segment lost 5 bases and the J segment 4 bases; nucleotides outside the gene matches: 8. There are 15 residues in the CDR3. CDR3 sequence: CASSDPGTGFYGYTF. The CDR3 nucleotides read TGTGCCAGCAGTGACCCCGGGACAGGGTTCTATGGCTACACCTTC.

This chain connects TRBV20-1 to TRBJ1-5; D uncertain. V was pared by 5 bases and J by 9 bases, with 11 bases between. Per the germline V gene, CDR1 is DFQATT and CDR2 is SNEGSKA (reference sequence). There are 11 residues in the CDR3. CDR3 sequence: CSAGSRLPQHF. The CDR3 DNA reads TGCAGTGCTGGTTCCAGGTTGCCCCAGCATTTT.

This sequence joins TRBV28 and TRBJ2-2; D not certain. V lost 5 bases and J 3 bases, leaving 10 bases between the germline ends. There are 14 residues in the CDR3. The V gene's germline CDR1 is MDHEN and CDR2 SYDVKM. The CDR3 nucleotides read TGTGCCAGCAGTCGGCCCTGGGACACCGGGGAGCTGTTTTTT. Amino acid sequence: CASSRPWDTGELFF.

About this clone itself: Other nucleotide sequences in the sample specify the same CDR3. The chain recombines TRBV19 with TRBJ1-1; perhaps TRBD1 as D (6 bases). Trimming cost V 5 bases and J 2 bases, with 9 bases left between them. This CDR3 spans 13 amino acids. Germline V gene data show CDR1 as LNHDA and CDR2 as SQIVND (reference sequence). DNA for the CDR3: TGTGCCAGTAGTTTACAGGGAAACACTGAAGCTTTCTTT. Encoded protein: CASSLQGNTEAFF.

The V call is TRBV5-6, the J call TRBJ2-1, with D possibly being TRBD1 (5 bases). The CDR3 runs 15 residues. V was pared by 1 base and J by 5 bases, with 13 bases between. CDR1 and CDR2 (germline): SGHDT, YYEEEE. The DNA of the CDR3 is TGTGCCAGCAGCTTGAAAGGGGTTAGACACAATGAGCAGTTCTTC. As protein: CASSLKGVRHNEQFF.

This sequence joins TRBV29-1 and TRBJ1-6; TRBD1 aligns across 10 bases. The CDR3 consists of 13 residues. CDR1 and CDR2 (germline): SQVTM, ANQGSEA. After removal of 6 bases from V and 9 bases from J, the junction contained 5 bases not matched to a gene. CDR3 amino acids: CSVGTGEGSPLHF. The CDR3 DNA sequence: TGCAGCGTGGGGACAGGGGAGGGTTCACCCCTCCACTTT.

This chain joins TRBV7-2 and TRBJ1-4; D perhaps matches TRBD1 (5 bases). Germline lookup yields CDR1 SGHTA and CDR2 FQGNSA. The V and J ends lost 6 bases and 8 bases respectively, with 13 bases between them. This CDR3 comprises 13 residues. CDR3 nucleotides: TGTGCCAGCAGTCGGGAGGAGGGGGAAAAACTGTTTTTT. Its protein is CASSREEGEKLFF.

This sequence joins TRBV9 and TRBJ2-7; TRBD2 is a possible D gene (6 bases). V was trimmed by 0 bases and J by 0 bases, leaving 13 bases between them. Germline V gives CDR1 SGDLS, CDR2 YYNGEE. The CDR3 covers 16 residues. The CDR3 DNA sequence: TGTGCCAGCAGCGTAGGCCCTAATAGCGGCTCCTACGAGCAGTACTTC. Translated, it gives CASSVGPNSGSYEQYF.

The chain links TRBV7-9 to TRBJ1-4; no reliable D call. Trimming removed 5 bases from V and 3 bases from J, with 13 bases in between. The CDR3 covers 15 residues. The germline V gene encodes CDR1 SEHNR and CDR2 FQNEAQ (reference sequence). CDR3 amino acids: CASSESGGANEKLFF. CDR3 in DNA: TGTGCCAGCAGCGAGAGTGGAGGAGCTAATGAAAAACTGTTTTTT.

The chain is built from TRBV6-5 and TRBJ1-1; perhaps TRBD1 as D (5 bases). From germline, CDR1 is MNHEY and CDR2 SVGAGI. V was cut by 0 bases and J by 5 bases, with 10 bases left in between. The CDR3 totals 14 residues. CDR3 nucleotide sequence: TGTGCCAGCAGTTACTCGGGGGAGGGAACTGAAGCTTTCTTT. It specifies CASSYSGEGTEAFF.

V is TRBV18 and J is TRBJ2-5, with 9 nucleotides matching TRBD1. This CDR3 contains 16 residues. Germline lookup yields CDR1 KGHSH and CDR2 LQKENI. With 2 bases clipped from V and 6 bases from J, the junction kept 10 bases outside the gene matches. This CDR3 is CASSPDGTGYSKTQYF. CDR3 sequence (DNA): TGTGCCAGCTCACCAGATGGGACAGGGTATTCAAAGACCCAGTACTTC.

The J gene is TRBJ1-1, the V gene TRBV6-5; no clear D. The V end lost 2 bases, the J end lost 4 bases, and 11 bases lay between the germline ends. The CDR3 runs 14 residues. CDR1 and CDR2 (germline): MNHEY, SVGAGI. Here the CDR3 reads CASSYGVHGTEAFF. Here the CDR3 DNA reads TGTGCCAGCAGTTACGGGGTCCACGGCACTGAAGCTTTCTTT.

This chain joins TRBV28 and TRBJ2-5; 7 bases are shared with TRBD1. Germline V gene lookup returns CDR1 MDHEN and CDR2 SYDVKM. The CDR3 loop spans 14 amino acids. The V and J ends lost 3 bases and 6 bases, in that order; junction bases with no gene match: 7. CDR3 loop: CASSLSTGLKTQYF. CDR3 nucleotide sequence: TGTGCCAGCAGTTTGTCGACAGGGTTGAAGACCCAGTACTTC.

The chain combines TRBV19 with TRBJ1-3; the match to TRBD1 covers 10 bases. The trim removed 6 bases at V and 7 bases at J, leaving 6 bases unmatched. Looked up from germline, CDR1 is LNHDA and CDR2 is SQIVND (reference sequence). The CDR3 consists of 14 residues. The chain's CDR3 is CASRTGGGWNTIYF. In DNA form, the CDR3 reads TGTGCCAGTAGGACAGGGGGCGGATGGAACACCATATATTTT.

This rearrangement joins TRBV19 to TRBJ2-2, with 11 bases aligning to TRBD2. This CDR3 has 14 residues. With V trimmed by 11 bases and J by 4 bases, 6 bases remained unmatched. Germline CDR1 reads LNHDA; CDR2 reads SQIVND (reference sequence). The CDR3 sequence is CAGGTSGSTGELFF. CDR3 sequence (DNA): TGTGCCGGTGGGACTAGCGGATCCACCGGGGAGCTGTTTTTT.

The chain links TRBV10-3 to TRBJ1-6; 7 bases are shared with TRBD1. The CDR3 is 12 residues long. Germline loops: CDR1 ENHRY, CDR2 SYGVKD. After removal of 9 bases from V and 5 bases from J, the junction contained 1 base not matched to a gene. CDR3 sequence (DNA): TGTGCCATTGGACAGGATAATTCACCCCTCCACTTT. It yields the protein CAIGQDNSPLHF.

The CDR3 DNA follows: TGCGCCAGCAGGAGGGAGGACGAGCAGTACTTC. As protein: CASRREDEQYF. This chain links TRBV5-1 with TRBJ2-7, with a tentative D call TRBD2 (6 bases). Per the germline V gene, CDR1 is SGHRS and CDR2 is YFSETQ. V lost 5 bases to trimming and J lost 5 bases, with 8 bases between them. The CDR3 extends over 11 amino acids.

The chain uses TRBV13 and TRBJ2-5; 9 nucleotides agree with TRBD2. Trimming took 5 bases from V and 1 from J; bases not matched to a gene: 11. The CDR3 is made up of 17 amino acids. From germline, CDR1 is PRHDT and CDR2 FYEKMQ (reference sequence). CDR3 DNA sequence: TGTGCCAGCAGCCAACTAGCGGGCCCTATGATCCAAGAGACCCAGTACTTC. This encodes CASSQLAGPMIQETQYF.